This T cell receptor beta chain is drawn from a study of CD8+CD57+ T cells in acquired aplastic anemia. TCR beta VDJ and CDR3 profiles were obtained from a genomic DNA template. TCRdb reprocessed the reads with MiXCR, giving one entry per CDR3 protein. The table lists some 150,000 distinct CDR3 sequences, around half of them singletons, with roughly 1.1% in the top ten. The CDR3 sequence is 15 residues long. Germline V gives CDR1 DFQATT, CDR2 SNEGSKA (reference sequence). V was shortened by 7 bases and J by 2 bases, with 20 bases between the two germline ends. It was patients with CD8+CD57+ cell expansion by flow cytometry who were chosen for sequencing.

This TCR came from a human donor with aplastic anemia. The V and J genes are TRBV20-1 and TRBJ2-5; possible D gene TRBD2, 5 bases. Source material: sorted CD4+, CD8+, or CD8+CD57+ T cells (not recorded which) from PBMCs. CDR3 loop: CSGDGEGWNQETQYF. As DNA, the CDR3 is TGCAGTGGCGATGGAGAGGGTTGGAATCAAGAGACCCAGTACTTC.